This TCR beta chain was sequenced for a study of cytomegalovirus exposure and HLA in healthy donors. There were likely unrecorded immune exposures, though donors were nominally healthy when sampled. The study, taken as a whole, reports: HLA alleles were associated with 18,000 or so TCR beta sequences in a later analysis at 0.05 false discovery rate. Follow-up analysis seemed to connect common viral pathogens with several of the most significant clusters identified.

The PCR had 60 Vbeta and 13 Jbeta primers. The table came from immunoSEQ multiplex PCR; TCRdb's copy has only in-frame clones and leaves some out. The table lists about 130,000 clones, 65% to 90% of them singletons. On this clone itself: No antigen is known for it.

Looked up from germline, CDR1 is MDHEN and CDR2 is SYDVKM. The CDR3 contains 13 residues. The V end was cut by 6 bases, the J end by 1 base, with 9 bases between. Sequenced: PBMCs. V usage is TRBV28 and J usage is TRBJ1-1; D gene unclear. This TCR was sampled from a man aged 45 to 65 in good health and CMV-seronegative. For the CDR3, the DNA is TGTGCCAGCAGCTCCCGGGGGAACACTGAAGCTTTCTTT. It specifies CASSSRGNTEAFF.